This T cell receptor (beta chain) came from a study of identical twins. Study-level findings and limits: Monozygotic twins shared more out-of-frame TCR alpha than recombination models predicted.

CDR3 length equals 15 residues. V was pared by 3 bases and J by 3 bases, with 10 bases of the junction left unmatched. The V gene's germline CDR1 is DFQATT and CDR2 SNEGSKA (reference sequence). This clonotype was seen a handful of times. Its target is not known. A single record per CDR3 protein comes from TCRdb applying MiXCR to the 5' RACE reads. This sample has hundreds of thousands of distinct CDR3 sequences, with around a sixth found just once. All donors comprised healthy Caucasians. These same records also appear under a second study, on T cells expressing NK-cell markers. From that report: Cells sorted as CD3+CD56+NKG2C+, CD3+CD56+NKG2C- and CD3+CD56-NKG2C+ T cells supplied the TCR beta repertoires.

The chain uses TRBV20-1 and TRBJ2-7; TRBD2 aligns across 8 bases. The sequence came from a woman under 30 in good health. The specimen was PBMCs. The CDR3 DNA is TGCAGTGCTAGTCCGGCGGGGGGCCGAAGCTACGAGCAGTACTTC. As protein: CSASPAGGRSYEQYF.